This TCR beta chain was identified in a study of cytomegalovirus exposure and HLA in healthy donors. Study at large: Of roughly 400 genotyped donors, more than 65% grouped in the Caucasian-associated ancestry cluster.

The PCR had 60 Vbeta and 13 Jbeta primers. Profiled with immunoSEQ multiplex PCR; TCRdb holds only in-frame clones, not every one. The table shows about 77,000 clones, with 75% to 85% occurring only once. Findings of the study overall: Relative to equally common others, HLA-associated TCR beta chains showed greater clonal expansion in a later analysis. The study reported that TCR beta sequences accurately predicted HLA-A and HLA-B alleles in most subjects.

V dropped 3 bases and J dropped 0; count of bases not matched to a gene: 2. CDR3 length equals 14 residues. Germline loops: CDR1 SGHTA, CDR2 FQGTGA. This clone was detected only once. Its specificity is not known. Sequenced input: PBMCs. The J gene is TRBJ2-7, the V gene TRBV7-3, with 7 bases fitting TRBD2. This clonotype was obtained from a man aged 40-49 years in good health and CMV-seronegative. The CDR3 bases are TGTGCCAGCAGCTTCGGGGGGAGCTCCTACGAGCAGTACTTC. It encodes CASSFGGSSYEQYF.